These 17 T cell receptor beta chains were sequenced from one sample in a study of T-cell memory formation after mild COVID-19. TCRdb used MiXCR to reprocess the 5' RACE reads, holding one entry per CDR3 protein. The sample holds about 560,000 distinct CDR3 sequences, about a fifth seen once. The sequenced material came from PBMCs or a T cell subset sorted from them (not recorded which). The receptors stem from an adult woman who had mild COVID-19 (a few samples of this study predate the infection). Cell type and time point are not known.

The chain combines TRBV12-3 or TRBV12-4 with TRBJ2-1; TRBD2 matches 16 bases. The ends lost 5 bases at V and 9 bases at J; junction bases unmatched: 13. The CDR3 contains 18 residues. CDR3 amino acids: CASSPTSGTSGGAVEQFF. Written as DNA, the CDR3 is TGTGCCAGCAGTCCCACCTCCGGGACTAGCGGGGGGGCCGTTGAGCAGTTCTTC.

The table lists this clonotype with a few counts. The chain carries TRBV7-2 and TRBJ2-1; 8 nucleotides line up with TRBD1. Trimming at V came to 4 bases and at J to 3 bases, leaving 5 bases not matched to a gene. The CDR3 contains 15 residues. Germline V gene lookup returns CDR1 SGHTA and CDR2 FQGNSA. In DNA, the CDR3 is TGTGCCAGCAGCTCCGGACAGGGAATCTACAATGAGCAGTTCTTC. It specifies CASSSGQGIYNEQFF.

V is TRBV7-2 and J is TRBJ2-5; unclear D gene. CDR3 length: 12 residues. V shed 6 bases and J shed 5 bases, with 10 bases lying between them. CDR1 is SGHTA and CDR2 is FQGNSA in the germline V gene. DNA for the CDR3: TGTGCCAGCAGAAATGTAGGGGAGACCCAGTACTTC. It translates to CASRNVGETQYF.

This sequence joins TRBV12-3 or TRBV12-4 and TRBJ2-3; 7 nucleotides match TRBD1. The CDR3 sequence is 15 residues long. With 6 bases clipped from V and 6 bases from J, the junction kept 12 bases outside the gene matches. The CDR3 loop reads CASRKQGFFTDTQYF. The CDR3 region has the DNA TGTGCCAGCAGGAAACAGGGGTTTTTCACCGATACGCAGTATTTT.

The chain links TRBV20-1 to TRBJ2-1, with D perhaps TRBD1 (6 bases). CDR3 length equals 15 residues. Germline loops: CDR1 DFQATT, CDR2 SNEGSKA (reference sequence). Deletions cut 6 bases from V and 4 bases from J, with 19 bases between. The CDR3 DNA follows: TGCAGTGCCACGTTTCCCCTAGGGGGATACAATGAGCAGTTCTTC. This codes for CSATFPLGGYNEQFF.

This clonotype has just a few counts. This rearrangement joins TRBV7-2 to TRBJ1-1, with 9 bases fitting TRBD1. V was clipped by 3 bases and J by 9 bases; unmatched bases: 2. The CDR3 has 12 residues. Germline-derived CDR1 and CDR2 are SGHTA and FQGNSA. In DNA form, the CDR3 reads TGTGCCAGCAGCTTCGGGACAGGGAAAGCTTTCTTT. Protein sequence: CASSFGTGKAFF.

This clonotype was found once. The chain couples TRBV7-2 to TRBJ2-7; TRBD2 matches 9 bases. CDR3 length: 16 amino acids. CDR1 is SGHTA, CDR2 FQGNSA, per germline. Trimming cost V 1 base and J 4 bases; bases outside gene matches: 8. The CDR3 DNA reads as TGTGCCAGCAGCTTAGATATGACTAGCGGACGTTACGAGCAGTACTTC. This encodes CASSLDMTSGRYEQYF. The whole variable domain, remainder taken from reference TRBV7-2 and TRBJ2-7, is GAGVSQSPSNKVTEKGKDVELRCDPISGHTALYWYRQSLGQGLEFLIYFQGNSAPDKSGLPSDRFSAERTGGSVSTLTIQRTQQEDSAVYLCASSLDMTSGRYEQYFGPGTRLTVT.

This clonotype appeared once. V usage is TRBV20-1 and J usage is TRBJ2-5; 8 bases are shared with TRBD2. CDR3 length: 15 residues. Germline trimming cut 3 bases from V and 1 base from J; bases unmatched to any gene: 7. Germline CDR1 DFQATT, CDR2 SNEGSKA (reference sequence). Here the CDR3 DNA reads TGCAGTGCTAGGGGTTTGCGGGGGGCCCAAGAGACCCAGTACTTC. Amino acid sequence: CSARGLRGAQETQYF.

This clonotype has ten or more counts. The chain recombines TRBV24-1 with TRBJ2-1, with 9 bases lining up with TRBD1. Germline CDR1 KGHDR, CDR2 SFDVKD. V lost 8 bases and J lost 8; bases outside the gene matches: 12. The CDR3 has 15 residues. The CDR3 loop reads CATTPGQGRGHEQFF. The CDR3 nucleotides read TGTGCCACCACCCCGGGACAGGGAAGAGGTCATGAGCAGTTCTTC.

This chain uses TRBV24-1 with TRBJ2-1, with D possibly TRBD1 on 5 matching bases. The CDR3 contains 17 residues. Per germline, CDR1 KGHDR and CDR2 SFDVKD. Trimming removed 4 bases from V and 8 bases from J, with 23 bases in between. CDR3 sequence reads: CATSESLQGGPKDEQFF. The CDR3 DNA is TGTGCCACCAGTGAGTCGCTCCAGGGTGGCCCCAAGGATGAGCAGTTCTTC.

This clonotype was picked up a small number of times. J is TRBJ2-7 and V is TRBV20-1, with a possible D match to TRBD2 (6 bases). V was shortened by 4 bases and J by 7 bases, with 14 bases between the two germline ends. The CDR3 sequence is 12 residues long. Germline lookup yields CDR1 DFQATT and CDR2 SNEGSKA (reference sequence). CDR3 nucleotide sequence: TGCAGTGCTACCTACCTGGCGGGGGAGCAGTACTTC. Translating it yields CSATYLAGEQYF.

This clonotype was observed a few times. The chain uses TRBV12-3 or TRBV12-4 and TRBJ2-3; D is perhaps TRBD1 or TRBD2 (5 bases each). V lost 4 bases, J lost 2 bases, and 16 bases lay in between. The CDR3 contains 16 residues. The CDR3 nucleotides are TGTGCCAGCAGTTCCCCCCGTAGAGGGGACACAGATACGCAGTATTTT. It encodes CASSSPRRGDTDTQYF.

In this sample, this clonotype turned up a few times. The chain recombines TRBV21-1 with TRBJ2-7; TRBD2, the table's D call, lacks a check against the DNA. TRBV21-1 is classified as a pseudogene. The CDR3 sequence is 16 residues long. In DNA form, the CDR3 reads TGTGCCAGCAGCAACTACCGTAGACTAGCGGCCTACGAGCAGTACTTC. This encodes CASSNYRRLAAYEQYF.

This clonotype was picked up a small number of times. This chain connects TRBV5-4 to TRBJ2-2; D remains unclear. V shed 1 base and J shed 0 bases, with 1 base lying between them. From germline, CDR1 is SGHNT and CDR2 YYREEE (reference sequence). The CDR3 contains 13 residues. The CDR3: CASSLPNTGELFF. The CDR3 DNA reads TGTGCCAGCAGCTTGCCGAACACCGGGGAGCTGTTTTTT.

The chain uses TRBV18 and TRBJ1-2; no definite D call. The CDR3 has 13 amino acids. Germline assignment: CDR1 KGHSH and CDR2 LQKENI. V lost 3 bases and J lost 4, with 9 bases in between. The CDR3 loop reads CASSPRGSYGYTF. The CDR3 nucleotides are TGTGCCAGCTCACCGAGAGGGAGCTATGGCTACACCTTC.

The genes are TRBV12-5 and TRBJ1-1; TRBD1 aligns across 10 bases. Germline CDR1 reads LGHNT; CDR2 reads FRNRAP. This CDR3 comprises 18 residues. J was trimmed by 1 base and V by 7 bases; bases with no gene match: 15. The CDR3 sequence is CASAVRVGQGLRNTEAFF. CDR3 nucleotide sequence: TGTGCTAGTGCCGTCCGTGTGGGACAGGGGTTGAGGAACACTGAAGCTTTCTTT.

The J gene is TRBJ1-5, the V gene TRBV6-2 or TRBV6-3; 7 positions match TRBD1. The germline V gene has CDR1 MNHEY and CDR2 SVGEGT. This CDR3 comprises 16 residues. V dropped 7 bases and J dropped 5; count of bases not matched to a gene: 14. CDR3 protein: CASNHKQGWWDQPQHF. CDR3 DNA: TGTGCCAGCAACCATAAACAGGGGTGGTGGGATCAGCCCCAGCATTTT.